The 6 T cell receptor beta chains below were found in one sample sequenced in a study of response to subunit inactivated influenza vaccine. In TCRdb, the RT-PCR reads were re-called with MiXCR into one record per CDR3 protein. This repertoire shows 600,000 to 850,000 distinct CDR3 sequences, approximately 15% found once; its top ten account for approximately 7.6%. The source material was PBMCs from blood, sampled less than 15 days before vaccination. The receptors were gathered from a man aged 50-60 years who received an inactivated influenza vaccine.

The V gene is TRBV7-2, the J gene TRBJ1-1; tentative D call: TRBD1 (6 bases). The V and J ends lost 6 bases and 1 base respectively, with 15 bases between them. Germline loops: CDR1 SGHTA, CDR2 FQGNSA. The CDR3 totals 15 residues. The CDR3 DNA sequence: TGTGCCAGCAGTCCCGTATCGGGACAGAACACTGAAGCTTTCTTT. As protein: CASSPVSGQNTEAFF.

This clonotype occurred a few times. The chain employs TRBV12-3 or TRBV12-4 and TRBJ2-7; weak D call: TRBD1 (6 bases). The CDR3 is 13 amino acids. V shed 7 bases and J shed 7 bases, with 17 bases lying between them. The CDR3 coding sequence is TGTGCCAGCACCCCATTCAGGGGTGGAGAGCAGTACTTC. It codes for CASTPFRGGEQYF.

This clonotype was seen repeatedly, ten times or more. This chain links TRBV5-5 with TRBJ2-1; 11 bases line up with TRBD2. V shed 4 bases, J shed 0 bases, and the junction held 3 bases outside the gene matches. The length of the CDR3 is 16 residues. Germline loops: CDR1 SGHKS, CDR2 YYEKEE (reference sequence). Here the CDR3 DNA reads TGTGCCAGCAGCACTAGCGGGAGAAGCTCCTACAATGAGCAGTTCTTC. It specifies CASSTSGRSSYNEQFF. The full variable domain, with the rest looked up from reference TRBV5-5 and TRBJ2-1, is DAGVTQSPTHLIKTRGQQVTLRCSPISGHKSVSWYQQVLGQGPQFIFQYYEKEERGRGNFPDRFSARQFPNYSSELNVNALLLGDSALYLCASSTSGRSSYNEQFFGPGTRLTVL.

This clonotype was found many times. The CDR3 sequence is CASSQESGRGNEQFF. DNA of the CDR3: TGTGCCAGCAGCCAAGAATCGGGTCGAGGCAATGAGCAGTTCTTC. The chain joins TRBV4-2 to TRBJ2-1; unclear D gene. The CDR3 has 15 amino acids. The germline V gene has CDR1 LGHNA and CDR2 YNFKEQ. Trimming removed 0 bases at V and 6 bases at J, with 12 bases between.

In this sample, this clonotype turned up a few times. The rearrangement links TRBV7-6 to TRBJ1-1; tentative D call: TRBD1 (6 bases). Trimming removed 1 base at V and 4 bases at J, with 16 bases between. This CDR3 has 16 residues. Germline V gene sequence: CDR1 SGHVS, CDR2 FNYEAQ. This CDR3 is CASSLGKDRFGTEAFF. CDR3 DNA: TGTGCCAGCAGCTTAGGAAAAGACAGGTTTGGCACTGAAGCTTTCTTT.

The V and J genes are TRBV5-1 and TRBJ1-5; D may be TRBD1 (6 bases). The CDR3 spans 16 residues. The V gene lost 0 bases and the J gene lost 7 bases, with 17 bases spanning the gap. Germline V gene lookup returns CDR1 SGHRS and CDR2 YFSETQ. Here the CDR3 reads CASSLGVQGKGQPQHF. The DNA of the CDR3 is TGCGCCAGCAGCTTGGGAGTACAGGGAAAAGGCCAGCCCCAGCATTTT.